This TCR beta chain was sequenced in a study of T-cell memory formation after mild COVID-19. The wider study: Largely, TCR clusters stayed within a single donor. Study conclusions and caveats: For contracting clones, CD4+ ones sat mainly in CM and EM, CD8+ in EMRA.

TCRdb processed the 5' RACE reads anew with MiXCR; each CDR3 protein has one entry. The table shows 40,000 to 45,000 distinct CDR3 sequences, with approximately 7% occurring only once. This clonotype was seen a handful of times. No antigen is known for it. V was clipped by 4 bases and J by 3 bases; unmatched bases: 5. The CDR3 spans 15 residues. Germline values: CDR1 LGHNA, CDR2 YNFKEQ. This chain connects TRBV4-2 to TRBJ1-1; 10 nucleotides align to TRBD1. Material for sequencing was PBMCs or a T cell subset sorted from them (not recorded which). The source of this sequence is a young man who had mild COVID-19 (a few samples of this study predate the infection). Cell type and time point are not known. CDR3 loop: CASSRGTGDYTEAFF. The CDR3 DNA sequence: TGTGCCAGCAGCCGAGGGACAGGGGATTACACTGAAGCTTTCTTT.